One sample yielded the 6 T cell receptor beta chains listed below, sequenced in a study of shared clonotypes between healthy human individuals. Positively selected for CCR7, the CD45RO-negative cells used as naive CD8 cells excluded terminally differentiated effector memory CD45RA+ cells. Sequencing was performed with immunoSEQ multiplex PCR; in TCRdb, only in-frame clones are kept and a portion is missing. In the table there are around 600,000 clones, roughly 96% of which are singletons. Sequencing was done on a sample of naive CD8+ T cells sorted from blood. These receptors came from a woman in her 30s in good health.

The chain recombines TRBV2 with TRBJ2-1, with TRBD2 as a possible D gene (6 bases). V was trimmed by 9 bases and J by 3 bases, leaving 12 bases between them. The CDR3 has 13 amino acids. Germline V gene data show CDR1 as SNHLY and CDR2 as FYNNEI. In DNA form, the CDR3 reads TGTGCCAGTTCTAGCGTCATCTACAATGAGCAGTTCTTC. This codes for CASSSVIYNEQFF.

The CDR3 region is CASSLGQGLFTDTQYF. For the CDR3, the DNA is TGTGCCAGCAGCTTAGGACAGGGACTTTTCACAGATACGCAGTATTTT. V and J are TRBV7-8 and TRBJ2-3; TRBD1 might be the D (7 bases). This CDR3 has 16 residues. Germline CDR1 SGHVS, CDR2 FQNEAQ. The germline V and J ends were trimmed by 1 base and 2 bases, with 13 bases remaining between them.

With regard to this clone: Other DNA sequences within the sample encode an identical CDR3. V is TRBV11-2 and J is TRBJ2-7; D not certain. Germline lookup yields CDR1 SGHAT and CDR2 FQNNGV. CDR3 length: 14 amino acids. The V and J ends lost 2 bases and 0 bases respectively, with 8 bases between them. The CDR3 DNA reads as TGTGCCAGCAGCTTATGGGGAAGCTCCTACGAGCAGTACTTC. It specifies CASSLWGSSYEQYF.

V gene TRBV18 combines with J gene TRBJ2-3; 8 bases agree with TRBD2. Germline trimming cut 3 bases from V and 5 bases from J; bases unmatched to any gene: 10. The CDR3 loop spans 16 amino acids. Germline CDR1 KGHSH, CDR2 LQKENI. CDR3 protein: CASSPLTSEIIDTQYF. The CDR3 DNA sequence: TGTGCCAGCTCACCCCTGACTAGCGAGATCATAGATACGCAGTATTTT.

J is TRBJ2-7 and V is TRBV5-4; TRBD1 matches at 8 bases. CDR1 SGHNT and CDR2 YYREEE come from the germline V gene (reference sequence). Trimming removed 4 bases from V and 5 bases from J; junction bases left unmatched: 5. The CDR3 is 13 residues long. The CDR3 region has the DNA TGTGCCAGCAGCCCAGACAGGGGCCACGAGCAGTACTTC. Residues: CASSPDRGHEQYF.

The gene calls are TRBV7-2 and TRBJ2-1; 8 nucleotides line up with TRBD1. The CDR3 runs 15 residues. Looked up from germline, CDR1 is SGHTA and CDR2 is FQGNSA. The V and J ends lost 5 bases and 6 bases, in that order; junction bases with no gene match: 9. CDR3 residues: CASSIVSGGPNEQFF. The CDR3 nucleotides read TGTGCCAGCAGCATAGTGTCAGGGGGCCCCAATGAGCAGTTCTTC. The variable domain in full, with the rest retrieved from reference TRBV7-2 and TRBJ2-1, is GAGVSQSPSNKVTEKGKDVELRCDPISGHTALYWYRQSLGQGLEFLIYFQGNSAPDKSGLPSDRFSAERTGGSVSTLTIQRTQQEDSAVYLCASSIVSGGPNEQFFGPGTRLTVL.